This TCR beta chain was obtained from a study of T cells in localized non-small cell lung cancer (dated by TCRdb to 2020 to 2021). Study-wide context: The study analyzed T cell repertoires of hundreds of early-stage NSCLC patients, comparing tumors and uninvolved tumor-adjacent lungs. The mean age of the NSCLC patients was 50 to 85 years, with approximately 130 men and nearly 110 women. The cohort was made up of some 240 treatment-naive NSCLC patients whose localized lung tumors had been resected. On the study overall, not on this receptor specifically: Because of the exploratory design, TCR variables were selected using unadjusted p-values without false-discovery rate correction. A median of around 50 of the top 100 tumor clones turned up in the paired uninvolved adjacent lung, and some 27 of those clones also ranked among the top 100 of that same adjacent lung. Higher blood T cell density associated with longer overall survival, while higher adjacent-lung clonality associated with shorter survival. Because multi-region tumor sequencing was not done, intratumor heterogeneity could not be ruled out. The highest T cell clonality was observed in uninvolved tumor-adjacent lung, where clonality exceeded that of tumor, suggesting that antigenic responses were more focused in uninvolved tumor-adjacent lung.

At diagnosis, peripheral blood, uninvolved tumor-adjacent lung and tumor were collected and stored as a combination of fresh-frozen and FFPE material. For TCR repertoire profiling, the blood samples were analyzed as peripheral blood mononuclear cells. In the case of this clone: The antigen this receptor binds is unknown. The record has no base qualities; no much larger clone is one base away.

TCR beta CDR3 regions were sequenced from DNA using the immunoSEQ Assay. On the authors' methods: To compute T cell density, TCR beta template counts were normalized to usable DNA, which was estimated by amplifying housekeeping genes. Richness was estimated using the preseqR package, with extrapolation to 400,000 templates for PBMC samples and to 120,000 templates for tissue samples. Clonality was defined by subtracting Pielou's evenness from one. Tissue-enriched TCRs were identified through differential abundance testing performed on productive amino-acid clonotypes, with a minimum total count of 5 and an alpha of 0.1. The Jaccard Index and the Morisita Overlap Index were used to quantify repertoire overlap between compartments. GLIPH grouped TCR beta CDR3s together with public tetramer-defined viral CDR3s, and a viral motif had to include at least three viral sequences and also show V-gene enrichment. The clones in this table, taken by TCRdb from immuneACCESS, are in-frame only. Not every clone is retained; where verified, under half of the shortfall comes from an unresolved V gene, and the cause of the rest is unknown. V and J calls and clone size follow that table, whereas D and trimming were derived from the DNA. The sample table lists over 15,000 clones, around 89% of them with a count of one. The top ten constitute under 4.5% of the sample.

Based on the germline V gene, the CDR1 and CDR2 sequences are SGHAT and FQNNGV. Including cysteine and phenylalanine, the CDR3 has 14 amino acids. The DNA shown is the 42-base CDR3, in frame from base 1. A distance of 14 bases separates the germline ends of V and J, which lose 1 base and 7 bases respectively. Here the sequenced sample was peripheral blood, taken before any cancer treatment. The receptor was isolated from an older male donor with stage II squamous cell lung carcinoma. The chain is assembled from TRBV11-2 and TRBJ2-7, with the D gene too uncertain to name. The CDR3 reads CASSLVAGPREQYF. Read as DNA, the sequence is TGTGCCAGCAGCTTAGTCGCAGGCCCTAGGGAGCAGTACTTC.